Listed below are T cell receptor beta chains from one sample, sequenced in a study of blood T cell repertoires in COVID-19. The method was immunoSEQ multiplex PCR; TCRdb's version includes in-frame clones alone and lacks a portion of them. The repertoire holds approximately 260,000 clones, with 84% as singletons. The sample taken for sequencing was PBMCs or T cells enriched from blood (not recorded which). The receptors here all came from a man aged 25-40 years with acute COVID-19. The CDR3 runs from the conserved cysteine through the conserved F or W. The D gene is left open where the match is weak. Not all rows give a size; the values are once, few, many and, for expanded clones, a class.

J gene,V gene,clone size,D gene,CDR3 DNA,CDR3 protein
TRBJ2-5,TRBV18,-,-,TGTGCCAGCTCACCACCGGTCGGAGGGCCTACCGAAAAAGAGACCCAGTACTTC,CASSPPVGGPTEKETQYF
TRBJ1-2,TRBV14,-,-,TGTGCCAGCAGCCAGCAGGGTAACTATGGCTACACCTTC,CASSQQGNYGYTF
TRBJ2-1,TRBV7-2,-,-,TGTGCCAGCAGCTTGGAAAGCGGCCTAAGGACCGATGAGCAGTTCTTC,CASSLESGLRTDEQFF
TRBJ1-1,TRBV11-2,-,TRBD1,TGTGCCAGCAGCCGAATACAGGGGAGCCGCACTGAAGCTTTCTTT,CASSRIQGSRTEAFF
TRBJ1-6,TRBV28,-,-,TGTGCCAGCGGAATATCCGGGGGGTTACGTAATTCACCCCTCCACTTT,CASGISGGLRNSPLHF
TRBJ1-1,TRBV6-1,-,-,TGTGCCAGCAGTGATCAGGGGAGCTTGAACACTGAAGCTTTCTTT,CASSDQGSLNTEAFF
TRBJ2-3,TRBV29-1,-,TRBD2,TGCAGCGTTGACGGCGGGGGGATCACAGATACGCAGTATTTT,CSVDGGGITDTQYF
TRBJ2-3,TRBV12-2,-,-,TGTGCAAGTCGCTTACTCAGGGAGGGCACAGATACGCAGTATTTT,CASRLLREGTDTQYF
TRBJ1-2,TRBV5-1,-,TRBD1,TGCGCCAGCAGCTTCGGACAGGCGAATGGCTACACCTTC,CASSFGQANGYTF
TRBJ1-2,TRBV6-5,-,TRBD1,TGTGCCAGCAGGCCCGGACAGGGCCACTATGGCTACACCTTC,CASRPGQGHYGYTF
TRBJ1-1,TRBV14,-,-,TGTGCCAGCAGCCCAGATCCTGAGGCTGAAGCTTTCTTT,CASSPDPEAEAFF
TRBJ2-2,TRBV24-1,few,TRBD1,TGTGCCACCAGTGATTTGAGGACAGGGCCCGTCGGGGAGCTGTTTTTT,CATSDLRTGPVGELFF
TRBJ1-3,TRBV5-4,-,TRBD1,TGTGCCAGCAGCTTTTCTAGAGGGACAGGGGGAAACACCATATATTTT,CASSFSRGTGGNTIYF
TRBJ1-6,TRBV6-5,-,TRBD1,TGTGCCATCAAAGACAGGGGCGTTAATTCACCCCTCCACTTT,CAIKDRGVNSPLHF
TRBJ2-1,TRBV4-3,few,TRBD2,TGCGCCAGCAGCCACCGACTAGCGGGAGAACTTAATGAGCAGTTCTTC,CASSHRLAGELNEQFF
TRBJ2-3,TRBV19,-,TRBD2,TGTGCCAGTAGACGGACTAGCGGGAGTGTCGTAGATACGCAGTATTTT,CASRRTSGSVVDTQYF
TRBJ2-1,TRBV27,-,-,TGTGCCAGCAGCTGGGCCGGGGTTGACAATGAGCAGTTCTTC,CASSWAGVDNEQFF
TRBJ1-1,TRBV4-2,-,-,TGTGCCAGCAGCCAGGACAGACAGGAGGAAGCTTTCTTT,CASSQDRQEEAFF
TRBJ1-4,TRBV5-4,-,-,TGTGCCAGCAGCTTGCAGCGGGATGAAAAACTGTTTTTT,CASSLQRDEKLFF
TRBJ2-1,TRBV28,few,TRBD1,TGTGCCAGCACCGGGACAGCCTACAATGAGCAGTTCTTC,CASTGTAYNEQFF
TRBJ1-1,TRBV7-9,-,-,TGTGCCAGCAGCTTCTATCGATCTGAAGCTTTCTTT,CASSFYRSEAFF
TRBJ2-1,TRBV7-2,-,-,TGTGCCAGCAGCTTAACATTGCGGTATGAGCAGTTCTTC,CASSLTLRYEQFF
TRBJ2-3,TRBV3-1/TRBV3-2,-,-,TGTGCCAGCAGCACCACCGGGGTAACAGATACGCAGTATTTT,CASSTTGVTDTQYF
TRBJ2-5,TRBV4-1,-,TRBD2,TGCGCCAGCAGCCTGGGGGGGGAACGAAATCAAGAGACCCAGTACTTC,CASSLGGERNQETQYF
TRBJ2-3,TRBV27,-,-,TGTGCCAGCGAGCCGGGCAGGGGTCCCTCCACAGATACGCAGTATTTT,CASEPGRGPSTDTQYF
TRBJ2-5,TRBV6-5,-,-,TGTGCCAGCGGGGAGACCCAAGAGACCCAGTACTTC,CASGETQETQYF
TRBJ1-2,TRBV11-3,few,TRBD1,TGTGCCAGCAGACAAACAGGGGGCAAAAGCTACACCTTC,CASRQTGGKSYTF
TRBJ1-2,TRBV7-9,few,TRBD1,TGTGCCAGCAGGTGGGGGACAGCTGAGGACGGCTACACCTTC,CASRWGTAEDGYTF
TRBJ1-1,TRBV11-3,-,TRBD1,TGTGCCAGCAGCTTGGAGACAGGGGCGGCTTTCTTT,CASSLETGAAFF
TRBJ2-1,TRBV20-1,-,TRBD2,TGCAGTGCTAGTGGCACTGATCGGGGACGCACTAGCGGGAGGCCCAATGAGCAGTTCTTC,CSASGTDRGRTSGRPNEQFF
TRBJ1-6,TRBV15,-,-,TGTGCCACCAGCAGGACACGAGAGGGATCACCCCTCCACTTT,CATSRTREGSPLHF
TRBJ2-1,TRBV24-1,-,-,TGTGCCACCAGTCCAGGTTGGGAGCAGTTCTTC,CATSPGWEQFF
TRBJ2-2,TRBV5-1,-,-,TGCGCCAGCAGCTTGTCGGGGGTCGCGAACACCGGGGAGCTGTTTTTT,CASSLSGVANTGELFF
TRBJ1-1,TRBV29-1,-,-,TGCAGCGCCGACAGCATGAACACTGAAGCTTTCTTT,CSADSMNTEAFF
TRBJ2-2,TRBV7-3,-,-,TGTGCCAGCAGCCTAGCGTCGAACACCGGGGAGCTGTTTTTT,CASSLASNTGELFF
TRBJ2-3,TRBV27,-,TRBD1,TGTGCCAGCAGTCCCGAGGGACAGGGGATCGTAGATACGCAGTATTTT,CASSPEGQGIVDTQYF
TRBJ1-3,TRBV6-5,-,-,TGTGCCAGCAGACCAGCGGGGATTGGAAACACCATATATTTT,CASRPAGIGNTIYF
TRBJ1-2,TRBV19,many,-,TGTGCCAGTAGTCCTCGTTTGAACTATGGCTACACCTTC,CASSPRLNYGYTF
TRBJ2-1,TRBV27,-,TRBD1,TGTGCCAGCAGTTTAAGGGGGGGACAGGGGGACAATGAGCAGTTCTTC,CASSLRGGQGDNEQFF
TRBJ2-3,TRBV4-3,few,-,TGCGCCAGCAGCCAAAAGACAGCTACAGATACGCAGTATTTT,CASSQKTATDTQYF
TRBJ2-2,TRBV5-8,-,-,TGTGCCAGCAGAGCGAGAGGGAGGCAATACACCGGGGAGCTGTTTTTT,CASRARGRQYTGELFF
TRBJ1-5,TRBV19,-,-,TGTGCCAGTACCCCGGGGGGCACCAAGCCCCAGCATTTT,CASTPGGTKPQHF
TRBJ1-3,TRBV6-5,-,-,TGTGCCAGCATAGGAGCTGGAAACACCATATATTTT,CASIGAGNTIYF
TRBJ2-3,TRBV4-2,-,-,TGTGCCAGCAGCCAAGAAATTTGGGGCGATACGCAGTATTTT,CASSQEIWGDTQYF
TRBJ2-5,TRBV11-2,-,-,TGTGCCAGCAGCCGTAGGGGATCACAAGAGACCCAGTACTTC,CASSRRGSQETQYF
TRBJ2-1,TRBV12-5,-,TRBD2,TGTGCTAGTGGTATACCCAGGGAGCGGGAGGGCTTTAGGAATGAGCAGTTCTTC,CASGIPREREGFRNEQFF
TRBJ2-2,TRBV7-9,-,TRBD1,TGTGCCAGCAGCTACGACAGGGGGCAGGACGGGGAGCTGTTTTTT,CASSYDRGQDGELFF
TRBJ1-6,TRBV5-5,-,TRBD1,TGTGCCAGCAGAGGGGACAGGGGGGTTGAACGTAATTCACCCCTCCACTTT,CASRGDRGVERNSPLHF
TRBJ1-6,TRBV7-3,-,TRBD1,TGTGCCAGCAGCCCTAGAGGGGACAGGGTGAATTCACCCCTCCACTTT,CASSPRGDRVNSPLHF
TRBJ1-6,TRBV28,-,-,TGTGCCAGCAGATCGGACAAAAAGCCCCTCCACTTT,CASRSDKKPLHF
TRBJ1-1,TRBV27,-,-,TGTGCCAGCAGTTTGGGCGGGTCCAGTGAAGCTTTCTTT,CASSLGGSSEAFF